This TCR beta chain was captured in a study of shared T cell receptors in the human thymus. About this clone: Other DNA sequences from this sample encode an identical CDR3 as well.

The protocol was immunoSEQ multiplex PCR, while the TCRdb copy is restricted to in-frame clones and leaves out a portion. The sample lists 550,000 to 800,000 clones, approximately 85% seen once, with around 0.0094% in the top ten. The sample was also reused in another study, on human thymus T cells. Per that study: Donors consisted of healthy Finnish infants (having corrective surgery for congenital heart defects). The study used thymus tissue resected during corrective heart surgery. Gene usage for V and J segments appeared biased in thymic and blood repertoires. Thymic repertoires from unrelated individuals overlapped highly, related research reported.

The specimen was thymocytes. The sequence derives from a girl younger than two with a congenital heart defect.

CDR3 in amino acids: CASSIPQARYEQYF. The DNA of the CDR3 is TGTGCCAGCAGTATCCCCCAAGCGAGGTACGAGCAGTACTTC. The genes are TRBV21-1 and TRBJ2-7; the listed D gene, TRBD2, was not tested against the DNA. TRBV21-1 is a pseudogene. CDR3 length: 14 residues.